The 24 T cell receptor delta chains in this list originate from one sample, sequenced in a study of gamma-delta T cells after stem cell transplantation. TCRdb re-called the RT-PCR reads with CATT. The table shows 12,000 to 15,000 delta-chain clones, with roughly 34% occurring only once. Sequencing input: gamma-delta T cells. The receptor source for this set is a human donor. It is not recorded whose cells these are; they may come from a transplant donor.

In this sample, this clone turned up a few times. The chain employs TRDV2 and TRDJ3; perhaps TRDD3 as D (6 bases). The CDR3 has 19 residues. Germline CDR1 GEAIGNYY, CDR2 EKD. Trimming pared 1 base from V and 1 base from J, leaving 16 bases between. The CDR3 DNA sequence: TGTGCCTGTGACACTGGTACTGTAGGGGATTCCTGGGACACCCGACAGATGTTTTTC. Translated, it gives CACDTGTVGDSWDTRQMFF.

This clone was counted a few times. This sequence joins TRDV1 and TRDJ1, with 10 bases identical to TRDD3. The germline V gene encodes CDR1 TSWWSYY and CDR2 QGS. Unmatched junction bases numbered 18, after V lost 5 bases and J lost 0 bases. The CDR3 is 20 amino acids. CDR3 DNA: TGTGCTCTTGGGACCGTGGGGGATCTGGGGGATAGAGGGTACACCGATAAACTCATCTTT. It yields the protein CALGTVGDLGDRGYTDKLIF.

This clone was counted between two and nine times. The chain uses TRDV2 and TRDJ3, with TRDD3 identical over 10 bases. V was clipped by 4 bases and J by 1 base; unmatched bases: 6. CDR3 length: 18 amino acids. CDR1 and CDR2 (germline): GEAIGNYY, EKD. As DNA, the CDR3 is TGTGCCTGTGAACTGGGGGATCCCCGTTCCTGGGACACCCGACAGATGTTTTTC. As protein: CACELGDPRSWDTRQMFF.

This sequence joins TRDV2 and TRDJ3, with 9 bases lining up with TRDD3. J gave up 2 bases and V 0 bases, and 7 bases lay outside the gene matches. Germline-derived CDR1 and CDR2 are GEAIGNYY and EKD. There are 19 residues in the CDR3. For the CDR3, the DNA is TGTGCCTGTGACACCGGCTGGGGGATCCCAACCTGGGACACCCGACAGATGTTTTTC. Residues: CACDTGWGIPTWDTRQMFF.

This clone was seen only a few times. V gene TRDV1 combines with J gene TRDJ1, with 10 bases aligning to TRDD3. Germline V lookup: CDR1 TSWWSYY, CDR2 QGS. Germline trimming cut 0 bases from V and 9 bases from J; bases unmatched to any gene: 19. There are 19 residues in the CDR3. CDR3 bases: TGTGCTCTTGGGGAACTTCCTAAACTGGGGGATCTGGCAGAATGGGAACTCATCTTT. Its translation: CALGELPKLGDLAEWELIF.

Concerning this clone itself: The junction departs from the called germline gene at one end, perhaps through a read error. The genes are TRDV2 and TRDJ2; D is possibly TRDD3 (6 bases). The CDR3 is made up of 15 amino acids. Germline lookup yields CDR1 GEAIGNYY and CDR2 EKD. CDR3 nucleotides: TGTGCCTGTGACCCACGGGGGGACGTAAGAGCAAAACTCTTCTTT. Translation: CACDPRGDVRAKLFF.

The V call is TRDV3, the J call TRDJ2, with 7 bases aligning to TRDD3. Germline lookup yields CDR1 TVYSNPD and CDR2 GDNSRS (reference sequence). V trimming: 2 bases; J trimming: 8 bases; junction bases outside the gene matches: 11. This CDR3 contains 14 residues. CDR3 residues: CAFSLGIWTAQLFF. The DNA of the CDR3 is TGTGCCTTTTCCTTGGGGATATGGACCGCACAACTCTTCTTT.

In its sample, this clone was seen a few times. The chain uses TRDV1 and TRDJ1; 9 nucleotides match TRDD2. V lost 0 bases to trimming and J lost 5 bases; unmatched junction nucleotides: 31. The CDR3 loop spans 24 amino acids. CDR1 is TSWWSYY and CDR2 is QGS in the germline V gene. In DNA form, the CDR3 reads TGTGCTCTTGGGGAACTAGGTGCCTTCCTACCGTCGGTGAACTACTGGGGACCGAGGGATAAACTCATCTTT. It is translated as CALGELGAFLPSVNYWGPRDKLIF.

The chain's CDR3 is CALGGLPSGACTGGYTDKLIF. CDR3 in DNA: TGTGCTCTTGGGGGCTTGCCTTCGGGAGCATGTACTGGGGGATACACCGATAAACTCATCTTT. V and J are TRDV1 and TRDJ1; 10 bases line up with TRDD3. V lost 4 bases and J lost 0; bases outside the gene matches: 20. There are 21 residues in the CDR3. Germline CDR1 reads TSWWSYY; CDR2 reads QGS.

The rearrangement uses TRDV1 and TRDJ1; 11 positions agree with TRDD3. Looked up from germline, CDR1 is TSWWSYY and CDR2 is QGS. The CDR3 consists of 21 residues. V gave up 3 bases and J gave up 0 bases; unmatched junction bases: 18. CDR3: CALGDRFLYWGIGRDTDKLIF. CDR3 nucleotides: TGTGCTCTTGGGGACCGTTTTCTGTACTGGGGGATAGGTAGGGACACCGATAAACTCATCTTT.

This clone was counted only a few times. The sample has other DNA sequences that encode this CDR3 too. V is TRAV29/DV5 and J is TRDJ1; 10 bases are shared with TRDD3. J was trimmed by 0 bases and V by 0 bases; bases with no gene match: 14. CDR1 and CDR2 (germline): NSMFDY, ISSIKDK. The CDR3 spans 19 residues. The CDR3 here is CAASEGSVGDTQYTDKLIF. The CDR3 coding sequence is TGTGCAGCAAGCGAAGGGTCCGTGGGGGATACCCAGTACACCGATAAACTCATCTTT.

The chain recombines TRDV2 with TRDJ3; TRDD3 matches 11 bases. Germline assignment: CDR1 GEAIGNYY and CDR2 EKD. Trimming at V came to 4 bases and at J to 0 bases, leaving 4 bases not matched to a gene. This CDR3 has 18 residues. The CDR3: CACDRLGDSSWDTRQMFF. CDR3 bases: TGTGCCTGTGATAGACTGGGGGATAGCTCCTGGGACACCCGACAGATGTTTTTC.

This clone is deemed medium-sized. CDR3 DNA sequence: TGTGCCTGTGACACCGCAGGGATGAACTGGGACACCCGACAGATGTTTTTC. As protein: CACDTAGMNWDTRQMFF. V and J are TRDV2 and TRDJ3; D perhaps matches TRDD3 (5 bases). The CDR3 length is 17 residues. Per germline, CDR1 GEAIGNYY and CDR2 EKD. V lost 0 bases and J lost 3, with 11 bases in between.

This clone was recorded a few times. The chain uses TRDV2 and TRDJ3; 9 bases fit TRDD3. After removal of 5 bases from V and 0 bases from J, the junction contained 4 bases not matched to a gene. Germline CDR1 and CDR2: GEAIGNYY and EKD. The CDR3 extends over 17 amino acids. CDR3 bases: TGTGCCTGTGTCGTACTGGGGGACTCCTGGGACACCCGACAGATGTTTTTC. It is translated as CACVVLGDSWDTRQMFF.

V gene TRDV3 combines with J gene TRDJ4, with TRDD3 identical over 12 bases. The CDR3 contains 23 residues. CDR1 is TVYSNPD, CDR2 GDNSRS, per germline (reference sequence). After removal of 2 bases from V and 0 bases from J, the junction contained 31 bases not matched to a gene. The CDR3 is CAFPFPSHLPRPGGYAPARPLIF. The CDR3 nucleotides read TGTGCCTTTCCCTTTCCTTCACATCTGCCACGGCCTGGGGGATACGCCCCGGCCAGACCCCTGATCTTT.

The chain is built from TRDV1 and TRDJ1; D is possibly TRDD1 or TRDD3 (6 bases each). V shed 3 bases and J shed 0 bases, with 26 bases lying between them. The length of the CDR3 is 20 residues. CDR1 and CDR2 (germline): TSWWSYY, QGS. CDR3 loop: CALGEPLRLGIEIYTDKLIF. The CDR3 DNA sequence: TGTGCTCTTGGGGAGCCCCTACGTCTGGGGATCGAAATATACACCGATAAACTCATCTTT.

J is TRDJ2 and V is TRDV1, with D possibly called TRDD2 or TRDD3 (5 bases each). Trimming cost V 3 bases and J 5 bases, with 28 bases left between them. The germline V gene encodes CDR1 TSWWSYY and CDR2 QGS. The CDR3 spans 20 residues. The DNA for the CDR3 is TGTGCTCTTGGGGACCTCCGCGGTGGGGCTCGTTGCCCTACCACAGCACAACTCTTCTTT. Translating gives CALGDLRGGARCPTTAQLFF.

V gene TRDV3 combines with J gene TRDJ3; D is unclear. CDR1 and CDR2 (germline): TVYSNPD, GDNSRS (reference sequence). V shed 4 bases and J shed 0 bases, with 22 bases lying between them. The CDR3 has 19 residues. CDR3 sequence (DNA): TGTGCCTCAAACCACCTCCGGAGCCCCAGCTCCTGGGACACCCGACAGATGTTTTTC. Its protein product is CASNHLRSPSSWDTRQMFF.

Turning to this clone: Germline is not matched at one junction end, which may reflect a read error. The chain's CDR3 is CAIGEGFRDPIKCTGGLCEAKLFF. CDR3 DNA sequence: TGTGCTATTGGGGAAGGCTTCAGAGACCCCATAAAGTGTACTGGGGGTCTCTGTGAAGCAAAACTCTTCTTT. The rearrangement joins TRDV1 to TRDJ2; 8 nucleotides match TRDD3. The germline gives CDR1 TSWWSYY, CDR2 QGS. CDR3 size: 24 residues.

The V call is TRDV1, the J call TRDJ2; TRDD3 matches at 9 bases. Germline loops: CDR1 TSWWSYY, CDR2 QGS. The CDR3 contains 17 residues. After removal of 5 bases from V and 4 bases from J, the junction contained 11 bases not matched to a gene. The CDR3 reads CALGPRGGDTTTAQLFF. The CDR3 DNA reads TGTGCTCTTGGGCCACGGGGGGGGGATACTACGACAGCACAACTCTTCTTT.

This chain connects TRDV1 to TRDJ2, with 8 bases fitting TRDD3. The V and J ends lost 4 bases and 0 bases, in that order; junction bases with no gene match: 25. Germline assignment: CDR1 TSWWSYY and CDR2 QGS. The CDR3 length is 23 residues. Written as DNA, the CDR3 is TGTGCTCTTGGGGTGGGGGATTGGGGGGATAATCCCCTACCCTGTCCTTTGACAGCACAACTCTTCTTT. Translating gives CALGVGDWGDNPLPCPLTAQLFF.

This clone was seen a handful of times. The CDR3: CACDIRSDWGIQSCSWDTRQMFF. In nucleotides, the CDR3 is TGTGCCTGTGACATCCGCTCGGACTGGGGGATACAGAGCTGCTCCTGGGACACCCGACAGATGTTTTTC. The chain has TRDV2 and TRDJ3; 12 nucleotides line up with TRDD3. Germline-derived CDR1 and CDR2 are GEAIGNYY and EKD. There are 23 residues in the CDR3. Unmatched junction bases numbered 16, after V lost 2 bases and J lost 0 bases.

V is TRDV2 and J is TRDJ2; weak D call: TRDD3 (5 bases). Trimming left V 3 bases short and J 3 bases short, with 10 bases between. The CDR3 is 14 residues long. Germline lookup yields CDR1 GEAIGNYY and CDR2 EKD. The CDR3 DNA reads TGTGCCTGTGACGGGATGGGGATGACAGCACAACTCTTCTTT. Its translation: CACDGMGMTAQLFF.

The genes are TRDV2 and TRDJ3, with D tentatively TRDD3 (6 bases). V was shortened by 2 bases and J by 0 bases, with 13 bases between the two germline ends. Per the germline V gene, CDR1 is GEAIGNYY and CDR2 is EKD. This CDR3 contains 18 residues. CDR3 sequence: CACDKYWDSSWDTRQMFF. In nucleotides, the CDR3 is TGTGCCTGTGACAAATACTGGGATAGCTCCTGGGACACCCGACAGATGTTTTTC.